Ten or more counts support the clone carrying this TCR beta chain. Its specificity is not known. This sample is drawn from a study of T cells in Graves' hyperthyroidism and ophthalmopathy. Across the whole study: Peripheral blood draws took place at initial diagnosis, ahead of any treatment. Study-level findings and limits: A model using 13 V-J features told ophthalmopathy apart from stable hyperthyroidism.

Amplified TCR beta CDR3 regions came from RNA transcripts. First-round RT-PCR with HTBI primers amplified the TCR CDR3 region. One entry per CDR3 protein, called by TCRdb with MiXCR from the multiplex PCR reads. The table has approximately 400,000 distinct CDR3 sequences, approximately 15% seen once. Germline CDR1 MNHNS, CDR2 SASEGT. There are 15 residues in the CDR3. V was clipped by 0 bases and J by 1 base; unmatched bases: 1. Individuals with ophthalmopathy presented a Clinical Activity Score of at least 3, a NOSPECS grade of at least 4 and a duration under 3 months. Exclusion criteria comprised uncontrolled infection, other autoimmune disease, pregnancy or lactation.

Sequenced: blood. The chain uses TRBV6-1 and TRBJ2-3; 7 positions agree with TRBD1. The TCR originated in a woman aged 25 to 39 with Graves' ophthalmopathy. CDR3 protein: CASSEAQGGTDTQYF. The CDR3 nucleotides are TGTGCCAGCAGTGAAGCCCAGGGGGGCACAGATACGCAGTATTTT.